Each of the 25 T cell receptor beta chains below was sequenced from the same sample in a study of beta chain features in type 1 diabetes. Antigens of these TCRs are unknown. The whole isolated RNA underwent reverse transcription, so sequencing captured expressed TCRB transcripts. Method: immunoSEQ multiplex PCR; TCRdb's copy keeps in-frame clones and lacks some. The sample holds about 340,000 clones, roughly 14% seen once. Study-wide results and caveats: Significant though moderate, a shortening of TCRB CDR3s appeared in all four CD4+ subsets of Type 1 diabetes patients.

The sample comprised naive CD4+ T cells from blood. Every receptor here comes from a woman between 18 and 29 years old with type 1 diabetes.

V gene TRBV18 combines with J gene TRBJ2-5; D possibly corresponds to TRBD1 (5 bases). The CDR3 sequence is 13 residues long. The germline CDR1 and CDR2 sequences are KGHSH and LQKENI. V lost 6 bases, J lost 2 bases, and 10 bases lay in between. The CDR3 protein is CASSLTAQETQYF. The CDR3 DNA is TGTGCCAGCTCGTTGACAGCACAAGAGACCCAGTACTTC.

This chain links TRBV9 with TRBJ2-3; weak D call: TRBD2 (6 bases). Germline V lookup: CDR1 SGDLS, CDR2 YYNGEE. V was cut by 1 base and J by 6 bases, with 12 bases left in between. The CDR3 extends over 14 amino acids. The CDR3 nucleotides are TGTGCCAGCAGCGTAACAGGACGGGGGGATACGCAGTATTTT. It codes for CASSVTGRGDTQYF.

The chain uses TRBV11-2 and TRBJ2-3, with 10 bases aligning to TRBD2. Trimming removed 6 bases from V and 0 bases from J; junction bases left unmatched: 3. CDR1 is SGHAT, CDR2 FQNNGV, per germline. CDR3 length: 15 residues. CDR3 amino acids: CASSRLAGSTDTQYF. In nucleotides, the CDR3 is TGTGCCAGCAGTCGACTAGCGGGCAGCACAGATACGCAGTATTTT.

There are a few counts of this clone. The V call is TRBV4-1, the J call TRBJ1-4; no firm D call. CDR1 and CDR2 (germline): MGHRA, YSYEKL. This CDR3 region has 15 residues. Trimming shortened V by 0 bases and J by 4 bases, and 9 bases separated the two germline ends. The CDR3 DNA reads TGCGCCAGCAGCCAAGATGGGCGGGTTAATGAAAAACTGTTTTTT. This codes for CASSQDGRVNEKLFF.

This clone was detected only a few times. The chain joins TRBV5-4 to TRBJ2-3; weak D call: TRBD2 (6 bases). The V end lost 4 bases, the J end lost 2 bases, and 17 bases lay between the germline ends. The CDR3 covers 16 residues. Germline-derived CDR1 and CDR2 are SGHNT and YYREEE (reference sequence). The CDR3 DNA follows: TGTGCCAGCAGCCGGGGTGGGGACTCCCCCACAGATACGCAGTATTTT. Its protein product is CASSRGGDSPTDTQYF.

The rearrangement uses TRBV4-1 and TRBJ1-2; D is unclear. Per the germline V gene, CDR1 is MGHRA and CDR2 is YSYEKL. V shed 0 bases and J shed 3 bases, with 11 bases lying between them. This CDR3 has 15 residues. The CDR3 bases are TGCGCCAGCAGCCAAGAAACCGCGGATTACTATGGCTACACCTTC. It translates to CASSQETADYYGYTF.

This clone appeared a few times. The chain carries TRBV6-5 and TRBJ2-7, with D possibly being TRBD2 (5 bases). Germline assignment: CDR1 MNHEY and CDR2 SVGAGI. CDR3 length: 13 residues. V was trimmed by 2 bases and J by 6 bases, leaving 11 bases between them. CDR3 bases: TGTGCCAGCAGTTACGACCGAAGCGGCGAGCAGTACGTC. Protein sequence: CASSYDRSGEQYV.

This clone came up a few times. The chain recombines TRBV2 with TRBJ2-1, with D perhaps TRBD1 (6 bases). Germline V gene lookup returns CDR1 SNHLY and CDR2 FYNNEI. This CDR3 spans 14 amino acids. Trimming took 6 bases from V and 4 from J, leaving 13 bases between them. The CDR3 coding sequence is TGTGCCAGCAGACTACTGACAGGATACAATGAGCAGTTCTTC. As protein: CASRLLTGYNEQFF.

V gene TRBV18 combines with J gene TRBJ2-5; a possible D gene is TRBD2 (6 bases). V was pared by 3 bases and J by 2 bases, with 10 bases between. Germline V gene lookup returns CDR1 KGHSH and CDR2 LQKENI. This CDR3 spans 14 amino acids. CDR3 sequence reads: CASSPGLQQETQYF. Written as DNA, the CDR3 is TGTGCCAGCTCACCGGGACTGCAGCAAGAGACCCAGTACTTC.

This clone was found a few times. V is TRBV11-2 and J is TRBJ2-7; 7 bases agree with TRBD2. V lost 4 bases and J lost 6; bases outside the gene matches: 18. This CDR3 is 17 amino acids long. Germline V gene sequence: CDR1 SGHAT, CDR2 FQNNGV. CDR3 sequence: CASSSLSAAGPTAEQYV. The CDR3 bases are TGTGCCAGCAGCTCCCTCTCGGCAGCGGGACCGACGGCCGAGCAGTACGTC.

V and J are TRBV27 and TRBJ1-5; 9 nucleotides line up with TRBD1. The CDR3 has 14 residues. In germline, CDR1 is MNHEY, CDR2 SMNVEV (reference sequence). V gave up 6 bases and J gave up 5 bases; unmatched junction bases: 5. This CDR3 is CASSWTGVDQPQHF. CDR3 in DNA: TGTGCCAGCAGCTGGACAGGGGTAGATCAGCCCCAGCATTTT.

This clone was observed a few times. The V gene is TRBV5-4, the J gene TRBJ2-5; the D is unclear. The CDR3 covers 13 residues. V gave up 1 base and J gave up 5 bases, with 9 bases separating them. The V gene's germline CDR1 is SGHNT and CDR2 YYREEE (reference sequence). CDR3 region: CASSLTTRETQYF. CDR3 nucleotides: TGTGCCAGCAGCTTGACTACGAGGGAGACCCAGTACTTC.

The V and J genes are TRBV5-4 and TRBJ1-1, with D possibly being TRBD1 (6 bases). CDR3 length: 15 residues. V dropped 3 bases and J dropped 4 bases, with 16 bases sitting between them. Germline V lookup: CDR1 SGHNT, CDR2 YYREEE (reference sequence). The CDR3 coding sequence is TGTGCCAGCAGCTCAAACAGGGATCTGGGCACTGAAGCTTTCTTT. Translated: CASSSNRDLGTEAFF. The complete variable domain, with remaining parts taken from reference TRBV5-4 and TRBJ1-1, reads ETGVTQSPTHLIKTRGQQVTLRCSSQSGHNTVSWYQQALGQGPQFIFQYYREEENGRGNFPPRFSGLQFPNYSSELNVNALELDDSALYLCASSSNRDLGTEAFFGQGTRLTVV.

V and J are TRBV7-9 and TRBJ2-7; 9 bases agree with TRBD1. Trimming at V came to 0 bases and at J to 7 bases, leaving 7 bases not matched to a gene. In germline, CDR1 is SEHNR, CDR2 FQNEAQ (reference sequence). The CDR3 is 15 amino acids. CDR3 DNA: TGTGCCAGCAGCTTAGCCGGGACAGGGACTGCTGAGCAGTACGTC. It is translated as CASSLAGTGTAEQYV.

The chain joins TRBV18 to TRBJ2-1; D is uncertain. The germline V gene encodes CDR1 KGHSH and CDR2 LQKENI. The CDR3 has 13 residues. V was clipped by 6 bases and J by 8 bases, with 14 bases between them. The CDR3 DNA follows: TGTGCCAGCTCGCCTTCTGAGGCCGATGAGCAGTTCTTC. Protein sequence: CASSPSEADEQFF.

The V gene is TRBV28, the J gene TRBJ1-2, with D possibly TRBD1 on 5 matching bases. Trimming removed 2 bases from V and 8 bases from J, with 12 bases in between. The CDR3 sequence is 13 residues long. Per germline, CDR1 MDHEN and CDR2 SYDVKM. The CDR3 is CASSLIGGSGYTF. The CDR3 DNA sequence: TGTGCCAGCAGTTTAATCGGGGGAAGCGGCTACACCTTC.

This clone was seen a few times. V is TRBV28 and J is TRBJ2-3; TRBD1 agrees at 8 bases. CDR3 length equals 15 residues. The germline V gene has CDR1 MDHEN and CDR2 SYDVKM. With 8 bases clipped from V and 0 bases from J, the junction kept 7 bases outside the gene matches. As DNA, the CDR3 is TGTGCCAGCCCACGGGACAGGTCAAGCACAGATACGCAGTATTTT. Translated: CASPRDRSSTDTQYF.

This clone occurred a few times. The chain employs TRBV18 and TRBJ2-3, with D maybe TRBD2 (5 bases). Germline CDR1 and CDR2: KGHSH and LQKENI. This CDR3 region has 14 residues. V lost 2 bases to trimming and J lost 6 bases, with 12 bases between them. CDR3 amino acids: CASSPGPSLDTQYF. CDR3 nucleotides: TGTGCCAGCTCACCAGGTCCTAGCCTGGATACGCAGTATTTT.

Only a few counts were recorded for this clone. V and J are TRBV6-1 and TRBJ2-7, with 8 bases fitting TRBD2. Germline assignment: CDR1 MNHNS and CDR2 SASEGT. V lost 7 bases and J lost 3; bases outside the gene matches: 8. The CDR3 has 14 amino acids. The CDR3 region is CASKASGSFYEQYV. The CDR3 DNA reads as TGTGCCAGCAAGGCTAGCGGGTCCTTCTACGAGCAGTACGTC.

There are many counts of this clone. This chain joins TRBV29-1 and TRBJ2-1; D is possibly TRBD2 (5 bases). This CDR3 is built from 13 residues. Trimming stripped 4 bases from V and 5 bases from J, with 12 bases between. The V gene's germline CDR1 is SQVTM and CDR2 ANQGSEA. CDR3 loop: CSVAPTEDNEQFF. CDR3 coding DNA: TGCAGCGTTGCCCCCACGGAGGACAATGAGCAGTTCTTC.

The J gene is TRBJ1-5, the V gene TRBV9; tentative D call: TRBD1 (5 bases). CDR1 and CDR2 from the germline V gene are SGDLS and YYNGEE. The V end lost 0 bases, the J end lost 11 bases, and 15 bases lay between the germline ends. The CDR3 is 14 residues long. The CDR3 coding sequence is TGTGCCAGCAGCGTAGACTGGGGGGGGGTGGCCCAGCATTTT. Protein product: CASSVDWGGVAQHF.

Remarks on this clone: Other DNA sequences of this sample code for an identical CDR3. Here the CDR3 reads CASTGGSGNTIYF. The CDR3 coding sequence is TGTGCCAGCACGGGGGGCTCTGGAAACACCATATATTTT. The chain is built from TRBV2 and TRBJ1-3; TRBD1 is a possible D gene (5 bases). Looked up from germline, CDR1 is SNHLY and CDR2 is FYNNEI. The CDR3 is 13 amino acids. Between the trimmed V and J ends, which lost 7 bases and 0 bases, there was a span of 7 bases.

The V and J genes are TRBV18 and TRBJ2-1, with 9 bases identical to TRBD2. Germline values: CDR1 KGHSH, CDR2 LQKENI. The CDR3 consists of 13 residues. V lost 4 bases, J lost 6 bases, and 1 base stayed unmatched. CDR3 in amino acids: CASSLAGVNEQFF. The DNA of the CDR3 is TGTGCCAGCTCACTAGCGGGAGTCAATGAGCAGTTCTTC.

The gene calls are TRBV6-5 and TRBJ2-1; D call uncertain. Germline V lookup: CDR1 MNHEY, CDR2 SVGAGI. This CDR3 region has 13 residues. V gave up 5 bases and J gave up 4 bases, with 9 bases separating them. The CDR3 DNA sequence: TGTGCCAGCAGTCTGTTCAGGTACAATGAGCAGTTCTTC. It yields the protein CASSLFRYNEQFF.

This clone was counted a few times. V is TRBV19 and J is TRBJ2-5; the match to TRBD2 covers 11 bases. V lost 5 bases, J lost 11 bases, and 16 bases stayed unmatched. Germline CDR1 is LNHDA and CDR2 is SQIVND (reference sequence). There are 16 residues in the CDR3. The CDR3 loop reads CASSLTSGSILSSQYF. CDR3 DNA: TGTGCCAGTAGTTTAACTAGCGGGAGTATCCTCAGTTCTCAGTACTTC.